The T cell receptor (beta chain) under discussion was sequenced for a study of blood T cell repertoires in COVID-19. At the level of the study: Samples representing acute and convalescent COVID-19 were sourced from the United States, Italy and Spain. In each case, the material was cDNA or gDNA derived from T cells, B-cell-depleted T cells, or PBMCs.

Generated by immunoSEQ multiplex PCR, the TCRdb table keeps only in-frame clones and is missing some. The table records roughly 87,000 clones, more than 75% of them present only once. This CDR3 comprises 13 residues. Trimming took 2 bases from V and 6 from J; bases not matched to a gene: 2. CDR1 and CDR2 from the germline V gene are SGHDN and FVKESK. This chain joins TRBV14 and TRBJ1-2; 8 bases match TRBD1. This sequence was found in a man over 45 with active COVID-19. Sequencing was carried out using peripheral blood. The CDR3 DNA reads as TGTGCCAGCAGCCAAAACAGGGGGGATGGCTACACCTTC. It specifies CASSQNRGDGYTF.